This T cell receptor (beta chain) was documented in a study of PD-1 blockade in classical Hodgkin lymphoma (dated by TCRdb to 2019 to 2021). Study-level background: Nivolumab dosing was 3 mg/kg intravenously every 2 weeks, continuing until either disease progression or unacceptable toxicity. The study used TCR beta sequencing and CyTOF to define a peripheral blood immune signature of response to PD-1 blockade in classical Hodgkin lymphoma.

Trimming takes 2 bases from V and 6 bases from J, and the germline ends sit 14 bases apart. CDR1 and CDR2, per the germline V gene, are SGHTA and FQGNSA. Reading from cysteine to phenylalanine, the CDR3 counts 14 amino acids. CDR3 DNA only is kept here, 42 bases in frame from base 1. The Qiagen DNeasy kit was used to extract genomic DNA from unsorted PBMCs and from the negatively selected CD4+ and CD8+ fractions. TCR beta CDR3 regions were amplified by immunoSEQ multiplex PCR using primers annealing to V and J segments. A synthetic immune receptor repertoire was used to minimize amplification bias, and any residual bias was removed computationally once sequencing was done. In the source study's methods: Custom Python scripts were used to quantify repertoire diversity as the Shannon entropy index. Unsorted, CD4+ and CD8+ repertoires were examined separately, except in combined analyses, for which CD4+ and CD8+ sequences were merged in silico. Clonal expansion was defined as a frequency increase of at least 2-fold after treatment compared with C1D1, and clones undetected at baseline were assigned a pseudocount of 0.5. Singleton clones were defined as clones with 0 or 1 copy at C1D1, and non-singleton clones were defined as clones with 2 or more copies. Clones expanded in unsorted samples were assigned a CD4+, CD8+ or unknown annotation through matching of protein sequences in sorted samples from the same patient. Diversity changes from C1D1 to C4D1 were tested in paired samples using Wilcoxon tests. The table was pulled from immuneACCESS by TCRdb, which kept in-frame rearrangements only. Such tables lose some clones; where checked, under half of the loss comes from unresolved V genes, and the rest has no known cause. V, J and clone size reflect that table, while D and trimming were determined from the DNA. This sample holds tens of thousands of clones; approximately 90% were observed only once. The leading ten clones occupy under 3.5% of the sample.

Read against the paper, the sample's time point label means: cycle 4 day 1 (C4D1), after more than 5 weeks of nivolumab. All trial patients had relapsed after autologous stem cell transplantation, with cohorts A, B and C differing in prior brentuximab vedotin exposure. The trial cohort comprised fewer than 65 patients with relapsed/refractory classical Hodgkin lymphoma whose best overall responses were complete response, partial response or progressive disease. In the multi-cohort phase II CheckMate 205 trial, trial patients received single-agent nivolumab. An independent review committee assessed best overall response using the 2007 International Working Group response criteria. Trial PBMCs were obtained immediately prior to nivolumab initiation (C1D1) and on therapy at cycle 2 day 1 and cycle 4 day 1. After peripheral blood was drawn into 8 mL Vacutainer Cell Preparation Tubes, PBMCs were isolated by centrifugation and then cryopreserved.

The paper as a whole reports these results and caveats: Among trial patients, those achieving complete response had baseline diversity similar to that of newly diagnosed patients, while diversity was significantly lower in partial responders and progressors. Lower diversity was seen in patients whose nivolumab began less than 1 year after ASCT, and these patients were left out of later analyses so that immune reconstitution would not confound the results. The study covered only a single clinical trial cohort, and the causes of the repertoire differences, possibly disease activity or prior therapy, were still not defined. By C4D1, a significant rise was seen in CD4+ TCR diversity but not in CD8+ TCR diversity (p=0.0027 vs p=0.16), and the rise was most apparent among complete responders (p=0.02). Newly diagnosed patients were reported to have lower baseline TCR diversity than healthy donors, and relapsed/refractory patients were reported to have lower baseline TCR diversity still.

On this clone itself: Its antigen target is currently unknown. The record has no base qualities; no much larger clone is one base away.

Sample: peripheral blood mononuclear cells (PBMCs), taken before the fourth cycle of nivolumab. The TCR comes from a human donor with classical Hodgkin lymphoma. The rearrangement joined TRBV7-2 to TRBJ2-7; a tentative D match to TRBD1 spans 6 bases. For the CDR3, the sequence is CASSLSFWDTEQYF. The sequenced DNA is TGTGCCAGCAGCTTAAGTTTCTGGGACACCGAGCAGTACTTC.